This T cell receptor (beta chain) emerged from a study of blood T cell repertoires in COVID-19. Study context: The United States, Italy and Spain provided the acute and convalescent COVID-19 samples. T cells, B-cell-depleted T cells, or PBMCs supplied cDNA or gDNA.

Original processing methods: Amplifying reference gene primers gave estimates of nucleated cell counts. Clones were read by immunoSEQ multiplex PCR, and TCRdb kept only the in-frame ones, dropping some. The V and J calls and clone size are taken from that table; D and trimming were inferred from the DNA. Here the sample spans some 200,000 clones, approximately 90% being singletons. The length of the CDR3 is 15 residues. Germline V gene lookup returns CDR1 SGHRS and CDR2 YFSETQ. Unmatched junction bases numbered 8, after V lost 3 bases and J lost 6 bases. Sequencing was done on a sample of peripheral blood. This receptor was obtained from a man aged 45-65 years with acute or convalescent COVID-19. The chain joins TRBV5-1 to TRBJ2-2, with 7 bases fitting TRBD1. The CDR3 loop reads CASSSEGAGAGELFF. CDR3 nucleotide sequence: TGCGCCAGCAGCTCCGAGGGGGCAGGCGCCGGGGAGCTGTTTTTT.